The source of this T cell receptor (beta chain) is a study of cytomegalovirus exposure and HLA in healthy donors. Study outcomes and limitations: A previous analysis found most TCR beta V segments productive roughly 90% or roughly 30% of the time.

Looked up from germline, CDR1 is MNHEY and CDR2 is SVGAGI. CDR3 length equals 12 residues. V dropped 5 bases and J dropped 5; count of bases not matched to a gene: 3. For this clone: The antigen is undetermined.

The PCR made use of 60 Vbeta and 13 Jbeta primers. TCRdb keeps only in-frame clones here, not all; method: immunoSEQ multiplex PCR. The profile shows approximately 160,000 clones, 55% to 80% of them singletons. This receptor was taken from a woman between 18 and 29 years old in good health and CMV-seropositive. V usage is TRBV6-5 and J usage is TRBJ2-7; 7 bases map to TRBD1. The sequencing input was PBMCs. The CDR3 sequence: CASSTTGDEQYF. CDR3 bases: TGTGCCAGCAGTACCACAGGGGACGAGCAGTACTTC.